This T cell receptor beta chain was captured by sequencing in a study of OX40 agonist ivuxolimab in advanced cancers. At the level of the study: The group had a mean age of around 60 years, ranged from roughly 23 to 79, and was just under 85% male.

The CDR3 is 13 residues long. Per germline, CDR1 LNHDA and CDR2 SQIVND (reference sequence). V lost 8 bases, J lost 1 base, and 8 bases lay in between. TCRdb's copy holds only in-frame clones and misses some; the assay was immunoSEQ multiplex PCR. The sample lists tens of thousands of clones, roughly 84% seen once, with roughly 1.4% in the top ten. This clone has only one observation. This sequence joins TRBV19 and TRBJ1-4; no definite D call. The material sequenced was CD4+ or CD8+ T cells sorted from blood, taken in a trial of the OX40 agonist ivuxolimab. This sequence was found in an adult with an advanced solid tumor such as melanoma, head and neck, liver or kidney cancer. The CDR3 DNA is TGTGCCAGTTGTCGGAGAACTAATGAAAAACTGTTTTTT. Translation: CASCRRTNEKLFF.